The TCR beta chain described here comes from a study of post-analysis software for immune sequencing data. Study overall: There were relapsing-remitting, secondary progressive and progressive-relapsing multiple sclerosis among the disease courses included.

Built from TCR beta cDNA, the libraries had unique molecular identifiers in them. Some 500,000 cDNA molecules were obtained per 1 to 10 million input T cells. TCRdb re-derived calls from the PCR reads in MiXCR, one entry per CDR3 protein. The table shows a few hundred thousand distinct CDR3 sequences, with less than 40% occurring only once. Findings and caveats of the study: In multiple sclerosis, normalized Chao1 diversity was significantly below that of controls. With F measure, samples from one preparation batch clustered together strongly. Patients carried a few TRBV segments more frequently than controls did, and TRBV5-6, TRBV5-1 and TRBV20-1 were among them.

The germline V and J ends were trimmed by 4 bases and 3 bases, with 7 bases remaining between them. CDR3 length equals 12 residues. As to this clonotype: What it binds is unknown.

This receptor was obtained from a girl aged 5-17 years with multiple sclerosis. The genes are TRBV12-3 or TRBV12-4 and TRBJ2-7; D might be TRBD2 (6 bases). The sample taken for sequencing was blood. The CDR3 here is CASSWDFYEQYF. The DNA for the CDR3 is TGTGCCAGCAGTTGGGACTTCTACGAGCAGTACTTC.